The 6 T cell receptor beta chains reported below all come from one sample, sequenced in a study of blood T cell repertoires in COVID-19 (dated by TCRdb to about 2020). The library was generated by the immunoSEQ multiplex PCR assay. The source is immuneACCESS, and TCRdb retained only in-frame sequences with V and J called. Part of the clones is not carried over; for the studies checked, unresolved V genes explain less than half of this, and the remainder is unexplained. The sample table lists 100,000 to 150,000 clones, around 80% of them with a count of one. The top ten clonotypes cover around 2.4% of the sample. The sample consisted of PBMCs or T cells enriched from blood (not recorded which). The receptors derive from a man aged 35-49 years with acute COVID-19.

This chain uses TRBV9 with TRBJ2-2; 9 bases are a match to TRBD1. The length of the CDR3 is 18 residues. CDR1 SGDLS and CDR2 YYNGEE come from the germline V gene. The ends lost 1 base at V and 2 bases at J; junction bases unmatched: 9. DNA for the CDR3: TGTGCCAGCAGCGTAACGAGACAGGGGGGGTCAAACACCGGGGAGCTGTTTTTT. It is translated as CASSVTRQGGSNTGELFF.

J is TRBJ1-2 and V is TRBV12-3 or TRBV12-4, with D tentatively TRBD1 (6 bases). This CDR3 spans 13 amino acids. Trimming took 6 bases from V and 8 from J, leaving 16 bases between them. The CDR3 sequence: CASSIGTSYGYTF. The CDR3 coding sequence is TGTGCCAGCAGCATCGGGACATCCTACGGCTACACCTTC.

The CDR3 coding sequence is TGTGCCAGCAGCTTAGCGCTAGTCAGTGAAGCTTTCTTT. Protein sequence: CASSLALVSEAFF. This sequence joins TRBV7-9 and TRBJ1-1; D is uncertain. CDR1 SEHNR and CDR2 FQNEAQ come from the germline V gene (reference sequence). CDR3 length equals 13 residues. The V end lost 0 bases, the J end lost 7 bases, and 9 bases lay between the germline ends.

The V call is TRBV4-2, the J call TRBJ2-1, with 12 bases lining up with TRBD2. There are 19 residues in the CDR3. CDR1 LGHNA and CDR2 YNFKEQ come from the germline V gene. Losses at the gene ends were 0 bases for V and 0 bases for J; bases not matched to a gene: 6. The CDR3 region is CASSQEYGLAGSSYNEQFF. The CDR3 coding sequence is TGTGCCAGCAGCCAAGAATATGGACTAGCGGGGAGCTCCTACAATGAGCAGTTCTTC.

The V gene is TRBV29-1, the J gene TRBJ1-1; weak D call: TRBD1 (6 bases). Trimming shortened V by 6 bases and J by 0 bases, and 17 bases separated the two germline ends. This CDR3 spans 15 amino acids. In germline, CDR1 is SQVTM, CDR2 ANQGSEA. The CDR3 here is CSVGTRQALNTEAFF. CDR3 nucleotide sequence: TGCAGCGTCGGTACTCGACAGGCTTTGAACACTGAAGCTTTCTTT. The full variable domain, with the rest looked up from reference TRBV29-1 and TRBJ1-1, is SAVISQKPSRDICQRGTSLTIQCQVDSQVTMMFWYRQQPGQSLTLIATANQGSEATYESGFVIDKFPISRPNLTFSTLTVSNMSPEDSSIYLCSVGTRQALNTEAFFGQGTRLTVV.

V usage is TRBV18 and J usage is TRBJ1-1, with D unclear. Trimming shortened V by 2 bases and J by 5 bases, and 9 bases separated the two germline ends. CDR1 KGHSH and CDR2 LQKENI come from the germline V gene. The CDR3 has 13 amino acids. The CDR3 here is CASSPSLETEAFF. For the CDR3, the DNA is TGTGCCAGCTCACCATCGTTAGAGACTGAAGCTTTCTTT.